This entry describes one TCR beta chain. Its target is unknown. PCR involved 60 Vbeta and 13 Jbeta primers. TCRdb keeps only in-frame clones here, not all; method: immunoSEQ multiplex PCR. The sample contains approximately 90,000 clones, roughly 80% of which appear only once. The data derive from a study of cytomegalovirus exposure and HLA in healthy donors. The overall study: A preliminary data release comprised around 90 million unique TCRs obtained from HLA-typed donors. Study-level points and caveats: In a later analysis, an Asian-associated ancestry cluster reportedly showed fewer N-insertions than the approximately 700-donor mean. Sequencing artifact likely explains a cluster of highly shared sequence variants.

V was pared by 4 bases and J by 3 bases, with 6 bases of the junction left unmatched. This CDR3 has 14 residues. Germline CDR1 is MNHEY and CDR2 is SMNVEV (reference sequence). The J gene is TRBJ2-7, the V gene TRBV27; 7 bases map to TRBD1. The material sequenced was PBMCs. The origin of this receptor is a boy aged 5-17 years in good health and CMV-seronegative. CDR3 region: CASSSGQHLYEQYF. In DNA, the CDR3 is TGTGCCAGCAGTTCGGGACAGCACCTCTACGAGCAGTACTTC.